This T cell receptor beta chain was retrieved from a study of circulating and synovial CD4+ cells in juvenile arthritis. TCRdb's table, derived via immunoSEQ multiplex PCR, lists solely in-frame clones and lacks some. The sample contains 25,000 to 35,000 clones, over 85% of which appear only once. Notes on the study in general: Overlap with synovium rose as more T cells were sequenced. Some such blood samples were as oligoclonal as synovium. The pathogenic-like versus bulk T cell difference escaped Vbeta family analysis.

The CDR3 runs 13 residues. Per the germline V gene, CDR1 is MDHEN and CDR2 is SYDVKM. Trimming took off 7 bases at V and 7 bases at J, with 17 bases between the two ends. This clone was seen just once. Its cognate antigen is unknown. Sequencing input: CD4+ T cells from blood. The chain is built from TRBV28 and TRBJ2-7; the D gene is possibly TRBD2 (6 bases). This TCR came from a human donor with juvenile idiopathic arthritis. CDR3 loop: CASTSGGWKEQYF. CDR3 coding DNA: TGTGCCAGCACCTCTGGGGGGTGGAAGGAGCAGTACTTC.